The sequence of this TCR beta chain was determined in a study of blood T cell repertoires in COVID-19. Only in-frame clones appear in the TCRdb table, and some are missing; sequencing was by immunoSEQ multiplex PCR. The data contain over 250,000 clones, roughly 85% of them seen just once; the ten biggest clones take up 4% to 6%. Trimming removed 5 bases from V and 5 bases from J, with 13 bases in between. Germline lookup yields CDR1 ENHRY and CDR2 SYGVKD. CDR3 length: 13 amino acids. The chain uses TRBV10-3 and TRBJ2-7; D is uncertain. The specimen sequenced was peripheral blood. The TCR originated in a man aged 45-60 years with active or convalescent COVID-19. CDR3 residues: CAISMRSRDEQYF. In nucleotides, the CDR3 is TGTGCCATCAGTATGCGTAGCCGCGACGAGCAGTACTTC.